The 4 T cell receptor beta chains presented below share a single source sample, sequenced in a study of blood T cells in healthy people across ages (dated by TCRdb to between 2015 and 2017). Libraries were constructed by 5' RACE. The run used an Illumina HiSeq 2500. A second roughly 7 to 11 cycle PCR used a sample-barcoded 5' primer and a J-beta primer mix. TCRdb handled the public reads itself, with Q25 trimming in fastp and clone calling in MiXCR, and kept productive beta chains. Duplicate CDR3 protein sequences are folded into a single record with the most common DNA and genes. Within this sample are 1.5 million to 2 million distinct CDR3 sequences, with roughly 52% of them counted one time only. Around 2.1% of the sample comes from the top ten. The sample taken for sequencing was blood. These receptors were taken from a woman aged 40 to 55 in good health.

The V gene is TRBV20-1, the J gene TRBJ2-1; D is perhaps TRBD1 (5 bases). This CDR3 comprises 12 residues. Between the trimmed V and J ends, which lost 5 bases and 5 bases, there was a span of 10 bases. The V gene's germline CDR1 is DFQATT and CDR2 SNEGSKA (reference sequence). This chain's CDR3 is CSAARGNNEQFF. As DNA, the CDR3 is TGCAGTGCTGCAAGGGGCAACAATGAGCAGTTCTTC.

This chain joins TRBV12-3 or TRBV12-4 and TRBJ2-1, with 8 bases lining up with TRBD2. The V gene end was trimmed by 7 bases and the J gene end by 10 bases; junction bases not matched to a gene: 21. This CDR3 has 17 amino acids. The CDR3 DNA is TGTGCCAGCACCCCGTCGTTCGGGGCTAGCGGGTTCCGGGAGCAGTTCTTC. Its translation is CASTPSFGASGFREQFF.

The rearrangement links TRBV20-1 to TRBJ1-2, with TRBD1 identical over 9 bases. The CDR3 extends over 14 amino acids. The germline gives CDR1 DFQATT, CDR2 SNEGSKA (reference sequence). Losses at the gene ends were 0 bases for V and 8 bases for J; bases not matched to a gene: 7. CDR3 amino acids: CSARDTGTGFGYTF. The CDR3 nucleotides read TGCAGTGCTAGAGATACCGGGACAGGGTTCGGCTACACCTTC.

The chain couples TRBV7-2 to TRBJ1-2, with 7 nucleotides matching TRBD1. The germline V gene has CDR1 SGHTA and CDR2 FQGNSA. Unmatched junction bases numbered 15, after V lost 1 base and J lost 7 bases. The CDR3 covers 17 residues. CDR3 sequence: CASSLGRTGGPSGGYTF. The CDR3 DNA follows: TGTGCCAGCAGCTTAGGTAGGACAGGCGGTCCTTCGGGTGGCTACACCTTC.